Listed here are 26 T cell receptor beta chains from one sample, sequenced in a study of immune heterogeneity within non-small cell lung tumors (dated by TCRdb to 2016 to 2019). The instrument given in TCRdb is HiSeq X Ten. The TCR beta CDR3 region was amplified with a multiplex PCR system whose first round of roughly 11 cycles used 32 V-gene forward primers and 13 J-gene reverse primers. In TCRdb, the public reads were trimmed at Q25 with fastp and aligned with MiXCR, with productive beta chains retained. Every distinct CDR3 protein forms one entry, paired with its most common genes and DNA. The table for this sample lists tens of thousands of distinct CDR3 sequences; 25% to 30% of them were counted only once. The ten largest clonotypes hold 3.5% to 4.5% of the sample. For the TCR template, genomic DNA was extracted from bulk tumor tissue, and approximately 600 ng of gDNA was amplified for each sample. During surgery, several biopsies were collected from each primary tumor and placed as far from one another as possible within the tumor mass. The study cohort was described as untreated, and patients were newly diagnosed NSCLC cases undergoing curative surgery.

The sequencing input was lung tumor tissue. All receptors come from a man in his forties or fifties with non-small cell lung cancer.

For this clonotype: This may stem from a read error, because a much larger clone lies one nucleotide away. The chain recombines TRBV5-1 with TRBJ1-4, with TRBD1 as a possible D gene (5 bases). Germline CDR1 is SGHRS and CDR2 is YFSETQ. V lost 3 bases to trimming and J lost 8 bases, with 14 bases between them. There are 14 residues in the CDR3. The CDR3 nucleotides read TGCGCCAGCAGCTCGTACGGGGGGAACGAAAAACTGTTTTTT. As protein: CASSSYGGNEKLFF.

Notes on this clonotype: The junction differs from germline at one of its ends, possibly a read error. The chain is built from TRBV24-1 and TRBJ2-7; tentatively, D is TRBD1 or TRBD2 (5 bases each). The CDR3 contains 13 residues. CDR1 KGHDR and CDR2 SFDVKD come from the germline V gene. The CDR3 DNA follows: TGTACCACCAGTGAGGGACGGACCTACGAGCAGTACTTC. Translated, it gives CTTSEGRTYEQYF.

This clonotype was seen ten or more times. This chain links TRBV19 with TRBJ1-2; D not resolved. Deletions cut 3 bases from V and 8 bases from J, with 10 bases between. This CDR3 is built from 12 residues. Germline CDR1 and CDR2: LNHDA and SQIVND (reference sequence). CDR3 DNA: TGTGCCAGTAGTATTTCTCGACGGGGCTACACCTTC. Its protein product is CASSISRRGYTF.

The chain employs TRBV20-1 and TRBJ2-2; D possibly uses TRBD1 or TRBD2 (5 bases each). Germline V gene data show CDR1 as DFQATT and CDR2 as SNEGSKA (reference sequence). The CDR3 spans 16 residues. V shed 0 bases and J shed 3 bases, with 14 bases lying between them. CDR3 region: CSARDGLRGDTGELFF. CDR3 coding DNA: TGCAGTGCTAGAGATGGCCTCCGAGGGGACACCGGGGAGCTGTTTTTT.

This clonotype appeared many times. The rearrangement links TRBV19 to TRBJ1-2; D possibly corresponds to TRBD1 (5 bases). Germline assignment: CDR1 LNHDA and CDR2 SQIVND (reference sequence). This CDR3 has 13 residues. Trimming took off 6 bases at V and 7 bases at J, with 15 bases between the two ends. CDR3 DNA: TGTGCCAGTAGGCCGGGGATTGGGGCTGGCTACACCTTC. Protein sequence: CASRPGIGAGYTF.

V and J are TRBV28 and TRBJ2-7, with TRBD2 identical over 13 bases. With 5 bases clipped from V and 2 bases from J, the junction kept 12 bases outside the gene matches. The CDR3 loop spans 18 amino acids. Germline V gene lookup returns CDR1 MDHEN and CDR2 SYDVKM. For the CDR3, the DNA is TGTGCCAGCAGTCCAGGGGGGAGTGGGACTAGCGGGACCTACGAGCAGTACTTC. It codes for CASSPGGSGTSGTYEQYF.

Ten or more counts support this clonotype. The CDR3 reads CATSEDRVNYGYTF. CDR3 DNA: TGTGCCACCAGTGAAGACAGGGTAAACTATGGCTACACCTTC. This chain joins TRBV24-1 and TRBJ1-2; TRBD1 matches 7 bases. With 4 bases clipped from V and 2 bases from J, the junction kept 3 bases outside the gene matches. The CDR3 spans 14 residues. CDR1 KGHDR and CDR2 SFDVKD come from the germline V gene.

The rearrangement joins TRBV11-2 to TRBJ1-6; the D is unclear. The CDR3 is 13 amino acids. Trimming pared 0 bases from V and 6 bases from J, leaving 3 bases between. Germline V gene lookup returns CDR1 SGHAT and CDR2 FQNNGV. As DNA, the CDR3 is TGTGCCAGCAGCTTAGATCCTAATTCACCCCTCCACTTT. It is translated as CASSLDPNSPLHF.

This clonotype was observed a few times. An end of the junction does not agree with germline; a read error may underlie this. The rearrangement uses TRBV7-6 and TRBJ1-1; unclear D gene. CDR3 size: 14 residues. Germline CDR1 is SGHVS and CDR2 is FNYEAQ. For the CDR3, the DNA is TGTGCCAGCAGCCCGGTCGCGATGAACACTGATGCTTTCTTT. Translated, it gives CASSPVAMNTDAFF.

This clonotype was seen ten or more times. The chain couples TRBV20-1 to TRBJ2-4; 12 positions agree with TRBD2. This CDR3 is built from 14 residues. The V gene's germline CDR1 is DFQATT and CDR2 SNEGSKA (reference sequence). V lost 3 bases and J lost 8; bases outside the gene matches: 5. The CDR3 sequence: CSARSRLAGDIQYF. CDR3 DNA: TGCAGTGCTAGGTCCCGACTAGCGGGGGACATTCAGTACTTC.

V usage is TRBV6-4 and J usage is TRBJ1-5; D is undetermined. The germline V and J ends were trimmed by 4 bases and 5 bases, with 21 bases remaining between them. Germline V gene data show CDR1 as MRHNA and CDR2 as SNTAGT. This CDR3 is built from 17 residues. The CDR3 nucleotides read TGTGCCAGCAGTGGGGGTACCAGAGACCTGATCGATCAGCCCCAGCATTTT. As protein: CASSGGTRDLIDQPQHF.

The table lists this clonotype with many counts. The chain carries TRBV12-3 or TRBV12-4 and TRBJ2-1; possible D gene TRBD1, 5 bases. The CDR3 runs to 13 residues. V lost 6 bases to trimming and J lost 9 bases, with 15 bases between them. The CDR3 sequence: CASRAGWEGEQFF. CDR3 bases: TGTGCCAGCAGGGCAGGGTGGGAAGGTGAGCAGTTCTTC.

This clonotype was observed many times. The rearrangement links TRBV27 to TRBJ2-7; D possibly corresponds to TRBD1 (5 bases). There are 15 residues in the CDR3. Germline loops: CDR1 MNHEY, CDR2 SMNVEV (reference sequence). Trimming took 6 bases from V and 5 from J, leaving 20 bases between them. CDR3: CASSDEGQGWNEQYF. CDR3 DNA: TGTGCCAGCAGCGACGAAGGCCAGGGATGGAACGAGCAGTACTTC.

Remarks on this clonotype: This may stem from a read error, because a much larger clone lies one nucleotide away. The chain combines TRBV11-1 with TRBJ1-2; D may be TRBD1 (5 bases). Trimming took 3 bases from V and 7 from J, leaving 15 bases between them. This CDR3 contains 14 residues. From germline, CDR1 is SGHAT and CDR2 FQDESV (reference sequence). The CDR3 nucleotides are TGTGCCAGCAGCTTCGGACATACTTCCTCTGGCTACACCTTC. It encodes CASSFGHTSSGYTF.

J is TRBJ1-4 and V is TRBV7-9; D gene ambiguous. Trimming pared 3 bases from V and 4 bases from J, leaving 12 bases between. The CDR3 runs to 15 residues. CDR1 SEHNR and CDR2 FQNEAQ come from the germline V gene (reference sequence). CDR3: CASSLGVGYNEKLFF. The CDR3 nucleotides read TGTGCCAGCAGCTTGGGAGTGGGGTATAATGAAAAACTGTTTTTT.

The chain uses TRBV20-1 and TRBJ2-1, with TRBD2 matching 10 bases. Germline-derived CDR1 and CDR2 are DFQATT and SNEGSKA (reference sequence). The V gene end was trimmed by 6 bases and the J gene end by 5 bases; junction bases not matched to a gene: 10. The CDR3 runs 15 residues. DNA of the CDR3: TGCAGTGCACCTACTCTAGCGGGAGTCCACAATGAGCAGTTCTTC. Protein product: CSAPTLAGVHNEQFF.

This clonotype was recorded a few times. The chain uses TRBV5-8 and TRBJ1-6; D is undetermined. The CDR3 extends over 12 amino acids. Germline CDR1 and CDR2: SGHTS and YDEGEE. The V end lost 2 bases, the J end lost 10 bases, and 7 bases lay between the germline ends. The CDR3 loop is CASSLGGSPLHF. In DNA form, the CDR3 reads TGTGCCAGCAGCTTAGGCGGATCACCCCTCCACTTT.

Within the sample, this clonotype is medium-sized. The chain combines TRBV19 with TRBJ1-1; TRBD1 might be the D (5 bases). Trimming left V 2 bases short and J 5 bases short, with 12 bases between. Per the germline V gene, CDR1 is LNHDA and CDR2 is SQIVND (reference sequence). CDR3 length equals 14 residues. The CDR3 DNA sequence: TGTGCCAGTAGTATACAGGGCGGTGGAACTGAAGCTTTCTTT. It encodes CASSIQGGGTEAFF.

The genes are TRBV20-1 and TRBJ2-5; 8 bases are shared with TRBD1. The CDR3 loop spans 15 amino acids. Germline CDR1 is DFQATT and CDR2 is SNEGSKA (reference sequence). The J segment lost 4 bases and the V segment lost 2 bases, leaving 9 bases of the junction unmatched. CDR3 sequence (DNA): TGCAGTGCTAGATTCGGTAGTCAGGGGGCAGAGACCCAGTACTTC. It encodes CSARFGSQGAETQYF.

The chain combines TRBV27 with TRBJ2-5; 9 bases line up with TRBD1. CDR3 length: 16 amino acids. J gave up 4 bases and V 5 bases, and 11 bases lay outside the gene matches. Germline V lookup: CDR1 MNHEY, CDR2 SMNVEV (reference sequence). In nucleotides, the CDR3 is TGTGCCAGCAGTCAGTCGTCCGGGACAGGGAGAGAGACCCAGTACTTC. This gives the protein CASSQSSGTGRETQYF.

The gene calls are TRBV4-2 and TRBJ2-7; weak D call: TRBD1 (5 bases). The CDR3 loop spans 15 amino acids. Germline CDR1 and CDR2: LGHNA and YNFKEQ. The ends were cut back, 0 bases at V and 2 bases at J, with 11 bases in the middle. CDR3 sequence: CASSQDQAGPYEQYF. The CDR3 DNA reads as TGTGCCAGCAGCCAAGATCAGGCAGGGCCCTACGAGCAGTACTTC.

This clonotype was observed many times. The J gene is TRBJ2-7, the V gene TRBV15; D perhaps matches TRBD2 (5 bases). There are 15 residues in the CDR3. CDR1 LNHNV and CDR2 YYDKDF come from the germline V gene (reference sequence). Between the trimmed V and J ends, which lost 1 base and 0 bases, there was a span of 10 bases. The CDR3 reads CATSRALGSSYEQYF. The CDR3 DNA follows: TGTGCCACCAGCAGAGCCTTAGGGAGCTCCTACGAGCAGTACTTC.

As concerns this clonotype: The junction differs from germline at one of its ends, possibly a read error. The chain couples TRBV12-3 or TRBV12-4 to TRBJ2-1, with 9 nucleotides matching TRBD1. This CDR3 is built from 14 residues. CDR3 sequence reads: CASSLGQGAYNEQF. CDR3 DNA: TGTGCCAGCAGTTTGGGACAGGGAGCCTACAATGAGCAGTTC.

This clonotype was observed at least ten times. The V call is TRBV9, the J call TRBJ1-4, with 7 bases fitting TRBD1. CDR3 length: 14 residues. Germline CDR1 SGDLS, CDR2 YYNGEE. V was pared by 4 bases and J by 5 bases, with 5 bases of the junction left unmatched. CDR3 nucleotide sequence: TGTGCCAGCAGCTCCCAGGGGGTGAATGAAAAACTGTTTTTT. It codes for CASSSQGVNEKLFF.

This clonotype appeared many times. The V gene is TRBV28, the J gene TRBJ2-7; 16 nucleotides align to TRBD2. V shed 5 bases and J 2 bases; nucleotides not matched to a gene: 15. The CDR3 contains 20 residues. The germline V gene encodes CDR1 MDHEN and CDR2 SYDVKM. CDR3 amino acids: CASSLLLTGLAGGLTYEQYF. CDR3 nucleotides: TGTGCCAGCAGTCTCCTTCTCACGGGACTAGCGGGAGGGCTTACCTACGAGCAGTACTTC.

For the CDR3, the DNA is TGTGCCAGCAGCCAAGGGGCTCCCCCCAATGAGCAGTTCTTC. Residues: CASSQGAPPNEQFF. The rearrangement joins TRBV3-1 to TRBJ2-1, with D hard to call. Germline V gene data show CDR1 as LGHDT and CDR2 as YNNKEL (reference sequence). The V end lost 1 base, the J end lost 6 bases, and 10 bases lay between the germline ends. The length of the CDR3 is 14 residues.